This T cell receptor beta chain was observed in a study of T cell responses to AZD1222 COVID-19 vaccine (dated by TCRdb to about 2021). For context, the study as a whole: A total of 230 or so trial participants underwent TCR sequencing, of whom some 210 received two doses of AZD1222 and about 25 received two doses of the MenACWY control vaccine. Enrollment into the trials was organized by age into subgroups of 18-55, 56-69 and 70-plus years, and those subgroups contained around 150, 28 and 57 TCR-sequenced participants, respectively. Here is what the overall study found, with its caveats: Reportedly, close to half of the unique spike-specific TCRs recognized epitopes lying outside the regions that are mutated in the B.1.351 and B.1.1.7 variants. Most participants were white British and females outnumbered males, and the authors suggested that clonal diversity may have been underestimated. Vaccine-associated CD4 TCRs spanned the whole spike protein, with dominant responses in regions 160-218 and 743-854. Because no samples from the day 14 peak response were available, repertoires could be characterized only after the peak T cell response. A significant rise in spike-specific TCR breadth and depth was observed after two AZD1222 doses relative to day 0 and relative to MenACWY recipients. Conclusions about previously exposed vaccinees were limited because only a handful of AZD1222 recipients were SARS-CoV-2 seropositive at baseline. The 56-69-year group was small, and its depth increase did not reach significance, likely because of low power.

Taken from cysteine to phenylalanine, the CDR3 has 13 residues. The DNA shown is the 39-base CDR3, in frame from base 1. The CDR3 regions of human TCRbeta chains were analyzed by immunosequencing. On the authors' methods: TCRs in the repertoires were compared against a reference library of SARS-CoV-2-specific TCRs that had been generated with the MIRA antigen-specificity platform. Breadth was defined as the fraction of unique TCRs that were SARS-CoV-2-associated, and depth was defined as the fraction of total T cells that were SARS-CoV-2-associated. Using the MIRA data, every spike-specific TCR was mapped to the spike region that the TCR reacted to and assigned to either a CD4 or a CD8 class. Log10-transformed breadth and depth values were compared by one-way ANOVA with Sidak's multiple comparisons tests. This immuneACCESS table, as held by TCRdb, lists in-frame sequences with V and J called but not all clones. Of the missing ones, under half trace to an unresolved V gene in checked studies; the others have no known cause. The V and J calls and the clone size are those of that table, but D and trimming were determined from the DNA. This sample gives tens of thousands of clones in total; roughly 92% of them show up just once. The top ten clones comprise 2.5% to 3.5% of the sample.

The time point label, read with the paper, signifies: about 28 days (+/-7) after the second vaccine dose. Because spike-specific TCR depth and breadth did not differ between the two schedules, AZD1222 recipients who got a second dose at roughly 4 weeks were pooled with those who got a second dose at roughly 12 weeks. The vaccinee samples were drawn from two UK trials, COV001 and COV002, one of which was a single-blind randomized controlled phase 2/3 trial testing AZD1222 (ChAdOx1 nCoV-19) in healthy adults. For TCRbeta chain sequencing, PBMC samples from trial participants were taken at day 0 and at day 28 after the second dose. With respect to this clone: No cognate antigen has been identified for it. Per-nucleotide qualities are absent, and no much larger clonotype sits a single base away.

The chain is made from TRBV21-1 and TRBJ2-3; TRBD1, as called in the table, went unchecked against the DNA. TRBV21-1 is an annotated pseudogene. The material was peripheral blood, obtained 28 days after the second AZD1222 dose. This receptor was taken from an adult who received the AZD1222 COVID-19 vaccine. The base sequence is TGTGCCAGCAGCCAGATATTCACAGATACGCAGTATTTT. Protein translation: CASSQIFTDTQYF.